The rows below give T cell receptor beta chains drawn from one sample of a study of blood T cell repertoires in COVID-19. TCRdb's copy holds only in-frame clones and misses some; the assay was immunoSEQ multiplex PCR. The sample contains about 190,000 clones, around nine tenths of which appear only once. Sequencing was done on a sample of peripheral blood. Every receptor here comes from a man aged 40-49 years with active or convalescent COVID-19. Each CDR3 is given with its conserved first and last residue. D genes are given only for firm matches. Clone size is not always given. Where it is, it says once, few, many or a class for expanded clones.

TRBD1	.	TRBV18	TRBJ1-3	TGTGCCAGCTCACCACGGGACAGGAGCTCTGGAAACACCATATATTTT	CASSPRDRSSGNTIYF
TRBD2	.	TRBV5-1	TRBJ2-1	TGCGCCAGCAGGAAAACAGCGGGGGCCTCCTACAATGAGCAGTTCTTC	CASRKTAGASYNEQFF
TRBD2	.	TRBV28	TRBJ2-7	TGTGCCAGCAGTTTACCTAGCGGGGACTACGAGCAGTACTTC	CASSLPSGDYEQYF
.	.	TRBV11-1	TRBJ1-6	TGTGCCAGCAGCCGGGGGTCGGACTCATATAATTCACCCCTCCACTTT	CASSRGSDSYNSPLHF
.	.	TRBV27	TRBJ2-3	TGTGCCAGCAGTACTGTGGGCACAGATACGCAGTATTTT	CASSTVGTDTQYF
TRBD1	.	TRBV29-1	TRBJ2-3	TGCAGCGTCGGAGAGACAGGGTTGTTGATAGATACGCAGTATTTT	CSVGETGLLIDTQYF
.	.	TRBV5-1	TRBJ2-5	TGCGCCAGCAGCTTGGCCGTCGCGCCGGAGACCCAGTACTTC	CASSLAVAPETQYF
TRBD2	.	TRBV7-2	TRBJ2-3	TGTGCCAGCAGCCCGAGCGGGACGCCAGATACGCAGTATTTT	CASSPSGTPDTQYF
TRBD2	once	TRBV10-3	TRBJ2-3	TGTGCCCTCGATAGCGGGAGGGCTCCTGGCGATACGCAGTATTTT	CALDSGRAPGDTQYF
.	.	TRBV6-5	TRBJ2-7	TGTGCCAGCACCCAGCGAGAGGGGGGGGCCGAGCAGTACTTC	CASTQREGGAEQYF
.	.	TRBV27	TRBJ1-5	TGTGCCAGCAGTTTTGTGGGGGGGTTGCAGCCCCAGCATTTT	CASSFVGGLQPQHF
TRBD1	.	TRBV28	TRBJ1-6	TGTGCCAGCAGTAAACGACAGGGGTTTGATTCACCCCTCCACTTT	CASSKRQGFDSPLHF
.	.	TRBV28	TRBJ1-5	TGTGCCAGCAGTTTCCGGTCGGGGTACAATCAGCCCCAGCATTTT	CASSFRSGYNQPQHF